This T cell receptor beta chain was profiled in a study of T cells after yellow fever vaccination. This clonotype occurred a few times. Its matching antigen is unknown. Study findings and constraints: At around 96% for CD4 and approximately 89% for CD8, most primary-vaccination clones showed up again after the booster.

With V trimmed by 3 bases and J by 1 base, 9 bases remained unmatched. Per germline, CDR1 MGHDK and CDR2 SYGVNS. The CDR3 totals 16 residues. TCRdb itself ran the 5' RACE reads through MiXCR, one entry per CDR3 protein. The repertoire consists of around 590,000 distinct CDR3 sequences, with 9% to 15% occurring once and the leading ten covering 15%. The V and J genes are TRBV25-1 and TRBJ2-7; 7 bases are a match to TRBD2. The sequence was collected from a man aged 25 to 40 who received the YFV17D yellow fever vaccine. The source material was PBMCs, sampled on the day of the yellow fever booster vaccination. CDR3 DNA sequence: TGTGCCAGCAGTGAGTCTGGCGGGAGATCTTCCTACGAGCAGTACTTC. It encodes CASSESGGRSSYEQYF.